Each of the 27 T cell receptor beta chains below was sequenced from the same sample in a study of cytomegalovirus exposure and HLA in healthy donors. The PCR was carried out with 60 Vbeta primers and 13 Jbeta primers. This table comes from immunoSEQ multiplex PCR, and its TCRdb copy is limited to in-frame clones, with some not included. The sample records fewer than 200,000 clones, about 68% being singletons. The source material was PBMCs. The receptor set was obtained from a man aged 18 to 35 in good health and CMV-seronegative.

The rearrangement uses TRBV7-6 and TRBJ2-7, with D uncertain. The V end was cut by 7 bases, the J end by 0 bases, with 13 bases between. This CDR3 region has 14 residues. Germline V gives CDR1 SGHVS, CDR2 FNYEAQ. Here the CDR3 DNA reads TGTGCCAGCAAAGTCAGCGAGAGCTCCTACGAGCAGTACTTC. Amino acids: CASKVSESSYEQYF. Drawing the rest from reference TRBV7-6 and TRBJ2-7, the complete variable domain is GAGVSQSPRYKVTKRGQDVALRCDPISGHVSLYWYRQALGQGPEFLTYFNYEAQQDKSGLPNDRFSAERPEGSISTLTIQRTEQRDSAMYRCASKVSESSYEQYFGPGTRLTVT.

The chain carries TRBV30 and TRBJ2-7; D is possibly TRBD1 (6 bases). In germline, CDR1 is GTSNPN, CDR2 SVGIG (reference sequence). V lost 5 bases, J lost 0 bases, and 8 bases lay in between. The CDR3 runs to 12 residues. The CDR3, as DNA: TGTGCCTGGGGGGACAACTCCTACGAGCAGTACTTC. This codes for CAWGDNSYEQYF.

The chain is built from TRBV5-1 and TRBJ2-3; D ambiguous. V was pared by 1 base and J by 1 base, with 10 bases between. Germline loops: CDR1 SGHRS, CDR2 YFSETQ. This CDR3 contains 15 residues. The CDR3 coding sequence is TGCGCCAGCAGCTTGTCTGGGCAGGGCACAGATACGCAGTATTTT. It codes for CASSLSGQGTDTQYF.

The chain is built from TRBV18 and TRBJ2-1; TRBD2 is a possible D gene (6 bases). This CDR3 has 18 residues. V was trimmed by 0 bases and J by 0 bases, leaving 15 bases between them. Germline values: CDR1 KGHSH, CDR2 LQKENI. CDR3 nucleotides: TGTGCCAGCTCACCACCCCCTAGCGCCGGGGACTCCTACAATGAGCAGTTCTTC. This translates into CASSPPPSAGDSYNEQFF. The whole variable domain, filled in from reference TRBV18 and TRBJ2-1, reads NAGVMQNPRHLVRRRGQEARLRCSPMKGHSHVYWYRQLPEEGLKFMVYLQKENIIDESGMPKERFSAEFPKEGPSILRIQQVVRGDSAAYFCASSPPPSAGDSYNEQFFGPGTRLTVL.

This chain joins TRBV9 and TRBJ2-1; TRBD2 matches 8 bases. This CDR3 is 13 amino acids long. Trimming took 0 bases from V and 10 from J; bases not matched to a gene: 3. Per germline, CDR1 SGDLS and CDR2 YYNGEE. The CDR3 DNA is TGTGCCAGCAGCGTAGAGATAGCGGGAGAGCAGTTCTTC. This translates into CASSVEIAGEQFF.

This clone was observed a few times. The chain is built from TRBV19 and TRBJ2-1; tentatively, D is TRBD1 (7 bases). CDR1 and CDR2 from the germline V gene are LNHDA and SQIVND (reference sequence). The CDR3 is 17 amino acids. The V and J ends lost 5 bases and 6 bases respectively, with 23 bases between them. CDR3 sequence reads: CASSSPRGRGDRNEQFF. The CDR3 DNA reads TGTGCCAGTAGTTCGCCCCGGGGCAGGGGGGATCGCAATGAGCAGTTCTTC. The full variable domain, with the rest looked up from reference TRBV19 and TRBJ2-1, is DGGITQSPKYLFRKEGQNVTLSCEQNLNHDAMYWYRQDPGQGLRLIYYSQIVNDFQKGDIAEGYSVSREKKESFPLTVTSAQKNPTAFYLCASSSPRGRGDRNEQFFGPGTRLTVL.

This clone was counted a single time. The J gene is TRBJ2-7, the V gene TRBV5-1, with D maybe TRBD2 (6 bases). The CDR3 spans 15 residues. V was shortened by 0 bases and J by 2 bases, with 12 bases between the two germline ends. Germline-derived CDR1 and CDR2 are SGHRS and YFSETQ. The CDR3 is CASSLAPSVTYEQYF. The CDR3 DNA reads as TGCGCCAGCAGCTTGGCCCCTAGCGTCACCTACGAGCAGTACTTC.

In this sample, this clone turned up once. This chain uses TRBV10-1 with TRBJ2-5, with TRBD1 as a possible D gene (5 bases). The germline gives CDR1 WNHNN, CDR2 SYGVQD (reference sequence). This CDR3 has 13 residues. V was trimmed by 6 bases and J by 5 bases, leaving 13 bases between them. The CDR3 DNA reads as TGCGCCAGCAGCCCGACAGTAGGGGAGACCCAGTACTTC. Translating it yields CASSPTVGETQYF.

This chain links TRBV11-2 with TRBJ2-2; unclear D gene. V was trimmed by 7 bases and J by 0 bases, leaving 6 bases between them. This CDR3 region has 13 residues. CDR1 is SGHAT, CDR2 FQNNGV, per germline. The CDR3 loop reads CASTSSNTGELFF. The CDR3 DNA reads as TGTGCCAGCACCTCCTCGAACACCGGGGAGCTGTTTTTT.

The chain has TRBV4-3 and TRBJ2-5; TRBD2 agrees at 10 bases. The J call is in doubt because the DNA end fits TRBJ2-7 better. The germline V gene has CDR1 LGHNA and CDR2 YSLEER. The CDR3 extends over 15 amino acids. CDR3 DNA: TGCGCCAGCAGCCAAGGACTAGCGGGCTCCTACGAGCAGTACTTC. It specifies CASSQGLAGSYEQYF.

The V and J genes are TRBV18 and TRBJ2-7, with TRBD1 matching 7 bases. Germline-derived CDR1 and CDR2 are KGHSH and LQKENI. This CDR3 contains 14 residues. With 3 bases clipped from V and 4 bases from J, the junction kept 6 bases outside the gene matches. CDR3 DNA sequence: TGTGCCAGCTCACCCGAGACAGGGCAATACGAGCAGTACTTC. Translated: CASSPETGQYEQYF.

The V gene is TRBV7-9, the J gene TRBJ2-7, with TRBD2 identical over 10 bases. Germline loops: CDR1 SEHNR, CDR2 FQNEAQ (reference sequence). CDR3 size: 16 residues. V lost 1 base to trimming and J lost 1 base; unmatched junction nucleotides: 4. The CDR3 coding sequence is TGTGCCAGCAGCTTAGTTAGGACTAGCGGTTCCTACGAGCAGTACTTC. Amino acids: CASSLVRTSGSYEQYF.

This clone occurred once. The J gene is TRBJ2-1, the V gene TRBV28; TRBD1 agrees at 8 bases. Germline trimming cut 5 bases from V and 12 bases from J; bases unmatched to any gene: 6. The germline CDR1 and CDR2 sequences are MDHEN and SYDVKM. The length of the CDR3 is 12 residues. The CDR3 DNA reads TGTGCCAGCAGTCCCAGGGACAGGCGGCAGTTCTTC. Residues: CASSPRDRRQFF.

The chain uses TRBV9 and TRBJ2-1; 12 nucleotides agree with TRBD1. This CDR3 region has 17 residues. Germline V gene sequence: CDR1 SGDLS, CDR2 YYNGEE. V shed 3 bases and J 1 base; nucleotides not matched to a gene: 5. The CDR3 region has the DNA TGTGCCAGCAGCGAATTGGGACAGGGGGCATCCTACAATGAGCAGTTCTTC. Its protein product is CASSELGQGASYNEQFF.

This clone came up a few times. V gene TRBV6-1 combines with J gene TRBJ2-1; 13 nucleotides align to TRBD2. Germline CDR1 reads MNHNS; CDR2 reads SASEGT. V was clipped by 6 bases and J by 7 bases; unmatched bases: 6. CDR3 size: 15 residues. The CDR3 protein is CASSRTSGSGNEQFF. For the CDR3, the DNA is TGTGCCAGCAGCCGGACTAGCGGGAGTGGGAATGAGCAGTTCTTC.

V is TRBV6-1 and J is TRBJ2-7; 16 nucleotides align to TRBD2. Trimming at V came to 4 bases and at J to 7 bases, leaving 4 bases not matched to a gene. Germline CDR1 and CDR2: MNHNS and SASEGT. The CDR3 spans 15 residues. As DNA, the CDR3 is TGTGCCAGCAGTGGACCGGGACTAGCGGGAGGGGAGCAGTACTTC. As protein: CASSGPGLAGGEQYF.

The CDR3 region is CASSPAVAGVYEQYF. The CDR3 coding sequence is TGCGCCAGCAGCCCTGCGGTAGCGGGAGTATACGAGCAGTACTTC. The rearrangement links TRBV5-1 to TRBJ2-7; 9 bases align to TRBD2. CDR1 and CDR2 (germline): SGHRS, YFSETQ. The CDR3 loop spans 15 amino acids. V gave up 4 bases and J gave up 4 bases; unmatched junction bases: 9.

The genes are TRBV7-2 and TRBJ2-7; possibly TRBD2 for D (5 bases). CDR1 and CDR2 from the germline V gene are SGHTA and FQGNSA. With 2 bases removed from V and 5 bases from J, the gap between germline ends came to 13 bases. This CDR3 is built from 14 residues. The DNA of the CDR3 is TGTGCCAGCAGCTTAACCCCTCCCGGGAACGAGCAGTACTTC. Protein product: CASSLTPPGNEQYF.

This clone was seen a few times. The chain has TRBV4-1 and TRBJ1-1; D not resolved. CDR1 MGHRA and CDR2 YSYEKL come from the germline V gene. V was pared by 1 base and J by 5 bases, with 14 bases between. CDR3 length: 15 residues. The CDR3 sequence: CASSQVPPFSTEAFF. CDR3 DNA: TGCGCCAGCAGCCAAGTTCCCCCCTTTTCTACTGAAGCTTTCTTT.

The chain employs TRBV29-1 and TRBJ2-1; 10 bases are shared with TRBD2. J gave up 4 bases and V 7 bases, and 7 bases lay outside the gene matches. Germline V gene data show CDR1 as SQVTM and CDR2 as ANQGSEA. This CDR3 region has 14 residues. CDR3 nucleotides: TGCAGCGGTACCGGGACTAGCGCGTACAATGAGCAGTTCTTC. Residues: CSGTGTSAYNEQFF.

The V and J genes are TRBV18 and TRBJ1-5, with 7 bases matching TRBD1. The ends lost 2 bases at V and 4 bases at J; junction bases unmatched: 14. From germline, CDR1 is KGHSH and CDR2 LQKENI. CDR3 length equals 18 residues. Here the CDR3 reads CASSPSQTGTEVNQPQHF. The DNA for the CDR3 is TGTGCCAGCTCACCATCTCAGACCGGGACAGAGGTAAATCAGCCCCAGCATTTT.

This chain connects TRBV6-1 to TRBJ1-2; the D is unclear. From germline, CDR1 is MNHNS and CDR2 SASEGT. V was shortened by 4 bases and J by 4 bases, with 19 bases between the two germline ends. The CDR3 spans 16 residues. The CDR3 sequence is CASSAEGDRWSYGYTF. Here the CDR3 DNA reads TGTGCCAGCAGTGCCGAGGGAGACCGGTGGAGCTATGGCTACACCTTC.

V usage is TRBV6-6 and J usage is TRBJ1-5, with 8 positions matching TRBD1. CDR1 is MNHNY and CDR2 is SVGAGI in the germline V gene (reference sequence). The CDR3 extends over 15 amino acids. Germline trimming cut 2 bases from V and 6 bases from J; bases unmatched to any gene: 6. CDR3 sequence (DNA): TGTGCCAGCAGTTACGACAGGGGAGAGGCTCAGCCCCAGCATTTT. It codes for CASSYDRGEAQPQHF.

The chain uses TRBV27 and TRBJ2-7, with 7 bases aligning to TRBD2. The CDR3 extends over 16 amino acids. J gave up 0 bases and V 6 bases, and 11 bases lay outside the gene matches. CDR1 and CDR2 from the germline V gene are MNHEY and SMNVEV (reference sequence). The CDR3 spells CASRKYSGISSYEQYF. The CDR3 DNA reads TGTGCCAGCAGAAAATACAGCGGGATAAGCTCCTACGAGCAGTACTTC.

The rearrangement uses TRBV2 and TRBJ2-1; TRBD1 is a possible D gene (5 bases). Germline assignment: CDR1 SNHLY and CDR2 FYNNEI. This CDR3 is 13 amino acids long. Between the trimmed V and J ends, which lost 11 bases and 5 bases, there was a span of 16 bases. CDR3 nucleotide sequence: TGTGCCGGGGCGGATCCGAAGGACAATGAGCAGTTCTTC. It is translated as CAGADPKDNEQFF.

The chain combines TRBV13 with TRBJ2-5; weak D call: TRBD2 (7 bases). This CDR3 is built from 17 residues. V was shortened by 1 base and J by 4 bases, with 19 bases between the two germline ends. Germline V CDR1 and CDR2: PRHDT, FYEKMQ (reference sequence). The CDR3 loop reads CASSLEGEGPAVETQYF. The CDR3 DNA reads TGTGCCAGCAGCTTAGAGGGGGAGGGCCCGGCGGTAGAGACCCAGTACTTC.

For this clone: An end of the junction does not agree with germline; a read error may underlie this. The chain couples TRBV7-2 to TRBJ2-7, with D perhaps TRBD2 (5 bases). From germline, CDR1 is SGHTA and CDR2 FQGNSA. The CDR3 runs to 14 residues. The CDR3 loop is CASSPGLSSDEQYF. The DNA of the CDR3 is TGTGCCAGCAGCCCAGGACTGAGCTCCGACGAGCAGTACTTC.